Here is one T cell receptor beta chain with its context. No antigen is known for it. No per-base quality is available; no much larger clone lies one base away. Including cysteine and phenylalanine, the CDR3 has 15 amino acids. CDR3 DNA only is kept here, 45 bases in frame from base 1. V was cut back by 5 bases and J by 6 bases, leaving a gap of 19 bases between them. These data belong to a study of CD8 T cells in ankylosing spondylitis (dated by TCRdb to 2017 to 2019). For the study in its entirety: T cell receptor beta repertoires were profiled in healthy donors and ankylosing spondylitis patients so that disease-linked TCR variants could be found. The full study cohort was made up of under 30 ankylosing spondylitis patients and 108 healthy donors. Peripheral blood was sampled, and synovial fluid was also collected from ankylosing spondylitis patients.

For sequencing, an Illumina HiSeq 2500 was employed. TCR beta libraries were prepared by quantitative 5'-RACE with molecular barcodes. On the authors' methods: A new computational method, built on a probabilistic model of VDJ rearrangement, was used to identify disease-linked TCR variants. TCRdb took the public reads, trimmed them with fastp at Q25, ran MiXCR for clone calling and kept in-frame beta chains. Each CDR3 protein appears once, grouped with its most common genes and DNA. TCRdb, not the authors, supplied the V and J calls. This sample lists approximately 400,000 distinct CDR3 sequences; around 26% were detected once. The ten largest clones represent over 0.8% of the sample. Results and caveats for the whole study, not just this receptor: A TCR beta motif of fewer than 10 highly homologous amino acid variants appeared characteristic of blood from ankylosing spondylitis patients. A CD8+ phenotype was shown by the disease-linked clones, which were found at relatively low frequencies in peripheral blood. Some TCR beta motif variants had previously been reported in synovial fluid and blood of reactive arthritis patients, which suggested common disease-initiation mechanisms. Significant enrichment of the disease-linked clones was reported in matched synovial fluid samples from ankylosing spondylitis patients.

The TCR originated in a male donor with ankylosing spondylitis. Rearrangement joined TRBV12-3 or TRBV12-4 to TRBJ1-1; TRBD1 is a weak D gene call, 5 bases matching. Sequencing input: blood, either unsorted or a sorted T cell fraction (not recorded which). The nucleotides read TGTGCCAGCAGTCCCGGGGCGTCGATCAAAGCTGAAGCTTTCTTT. It encodes CASSPGASIKAEAFF.